One sample yielded the 4 T cell receptor beta chains listed below, sequenced in a study of graft-versus-host responses after intestinal transplantation. These TCRs' antigens remain unknown. The repertoire was sequenced with immunoSEQ multiplex PCR; TCRdb's copy has only in-frame clones and lacks some. The table lists about 64,000 clones, 90% of them singletons. The sequencing used unstimulated CD8+ T cells sorted from spleen or lymph node cells, collected before transplant. These receptors were taken from a human donor who was the organ donor for an intestinal transplant.

The chain is built from TRBV7-6 and TRBJ2-7, with D perhaps TRBD1 (5 bases). Trimming took off 5 bases at V and 1 base at J, with 9 bases between the two ends. Germline CDR1 and CDR2: SGHVS and FNYEAQ. The CDR3 is 13 amino acids. The CDR3 bases are TGTGCCAGCAGCCAGACAGCGTCCTACGAGCAGTACTTC. It translates to CASSQTASYEQYF.

This chain joins TRBV10-3 and TRBJ2-1; 13 bases fit TRBD2. CDR1 and CDR2 (germline): ENHRY, SYGVKD. J gave up 7 bases and V 8 bases, and 5 bases lay outside the gene matches. The CDR3 consists of 14 residues. CDR3 protein: CAIGLAGAFNEQFF. The CDR3 DNA follows: TGTGCCATCGGACTAGCGGGAGCGTTTAATGAGCAGTTCTTC.

Details on this clone: The junction departs from the called germline gene at one end, perhaps through a read error. The chain uses TRBV13 and TRBJ1-4; 7 nucleotides align to TRBD1. Looked up from germline, CDR1 is PRHDT and CDR2 is FYEKMQ (reference sequence). The CDR3 runs 14 residues. CDR3 nucleotide sequence: TGTGCCAGCACCTTACAGGGGTATAATGAAAAACTGTTTTTT. Translation gives CASTLQGYNEKLFF.

V usage is TRBV2 and J usage is TRBJ2-7; TRBD2 matches 9 bases. Germline CDR1 is SNHLY and CDR2 is FYNNEI. The CDR3 contains 14 residues. J was trimmed by 7 bases and V by 7 bases; bases with no gene match: 11. The CDR3 loop reads CASMGGLAPGEQYF. The DNA for the CDR3 is TGTGCCAGCATGGGGGGACTAGCTCCGGGAGAGCAGTACTTC.